This record looks at one TCR beta chain sequence and its context. This sample is part of a study of blood T cell repertoires in COVID-19. About the research overall: Material from acute and convalescent COVID-19 was sourced from the United States, Italy and Spain.

The assay was immunoSEQ multiplex PCR, and TCRdb's table has in-frame clones only and misses some. The sample records over 35,000 clones, about 80% being singletons. V shed 5 bases and J 6 bases; nucleotides not matched to a gene: 8. Looked up from germline, CDR1 is MDHEN and CDR2 is SYDVKM. The CDR3 has 15 residues. This clonotype originated in a human donor with acute or convalescent COVID-19. The donor label of this sample is uncertain. Sequenced input: peripheral blood. The chain employs TRBV28 and TRBJ2-3; TRBD1 agrees at 10 bases. CDR3 bases: TGTGCCAGCAGTCCATTGACAGGGGGCTCCGATACGCAGTATTTT. It is translated as CASSPLTGGSDTQYF.